This T cell receptor (beta chain) was retrieved from a study of shared clonotypes between healthy human individuals. General study points: In general, naive subsets displayed greater estimated richness than memory subsets did.

CD45RO-negative CD8 cells positively selected for CCR7 made up the naive population, which excluded terminally differentiated effector memory CD45RA+ cells. Regarding this clone: The antigen remains unidentified.

Using immunoSEQ multiplex PCR, the repertoire was profiled, and TCRdb retains in-frame clones only, with some absent. The table records about 2 million clones, roughly 95% of them present only once. Trimming removed 0 bases at V and 5 bases at J, with 13 bases between. This CDR3 has 14 residues. Germline-derived CDR1 and CDR2 are GTSNPN and SVGIG (reference sequence). The specimen was naive CD8+ T cells sorted from blood. The TCR comes from a man in his late teens or twenties in good health. The chain joins TRBV30 to TRBJ1-2, with D maybe TRBD1 (6 bases). The CDR3 sequence: CAWSVQGTAYGYTF. In nucleotides, the CDR3 is TGTGCCTGGAGTGTGCAGGGGACCGCGTATGGCTACACCTTC.